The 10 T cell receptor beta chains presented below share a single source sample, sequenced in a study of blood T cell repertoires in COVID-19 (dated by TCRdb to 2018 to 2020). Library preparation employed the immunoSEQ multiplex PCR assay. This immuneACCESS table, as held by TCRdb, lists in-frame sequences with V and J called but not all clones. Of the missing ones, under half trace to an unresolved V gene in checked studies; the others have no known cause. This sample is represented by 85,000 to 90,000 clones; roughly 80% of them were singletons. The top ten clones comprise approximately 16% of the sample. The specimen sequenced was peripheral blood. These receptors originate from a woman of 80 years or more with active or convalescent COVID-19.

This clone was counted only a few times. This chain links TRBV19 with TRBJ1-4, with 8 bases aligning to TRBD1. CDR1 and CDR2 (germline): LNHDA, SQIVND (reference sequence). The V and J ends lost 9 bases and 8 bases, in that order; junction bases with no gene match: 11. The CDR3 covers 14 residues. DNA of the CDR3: TGTGCCAGCCGTTCCCGACAGGGGCAAGAAAAACTGTTTTTT. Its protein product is CASRSRQGQEKLFF.

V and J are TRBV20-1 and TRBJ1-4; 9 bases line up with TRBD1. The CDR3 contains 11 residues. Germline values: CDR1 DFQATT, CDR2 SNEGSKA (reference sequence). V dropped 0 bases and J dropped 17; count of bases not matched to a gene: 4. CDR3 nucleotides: TGCAGTGCTAGAGACCGGGACAGGGTTTTTTTT. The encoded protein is CSARDRDRVFF.

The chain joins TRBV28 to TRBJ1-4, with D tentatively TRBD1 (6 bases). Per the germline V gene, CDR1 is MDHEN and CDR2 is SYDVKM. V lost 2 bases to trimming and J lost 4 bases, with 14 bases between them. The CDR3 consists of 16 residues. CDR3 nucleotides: TGTGCCAGCAGTTTAGGGGGGGCCAGTGGTAATGAAAAACTGTTTTTT. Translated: CASSLGGASGNEKLFF. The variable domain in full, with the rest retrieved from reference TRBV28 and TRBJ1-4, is DVKVTQSSRYLVKRTGEKVFLECVQDMDHENMFWYRQDPGLGLRLIYFSYDVKMKEKGDIPEGYSVSREKKERFSLILESASTNQTSMYLCASSLGGASGNEKLFFGSGTQLSVL.

The CDR3 loop reads CASRGRGYEQYF. For the CDR3, the DNA is TGTGCCAGCAGAGGCAGGGGCTACGAGCAGTACTTC. The chain joins TRBV11-2 to TRBJ2-7; D is perhaps TRBD1 (6 bases). Per germline, CDR1 SGHAT and CDR2 FQNNGV. Trimming cost V 6 bases and J 3 bases, with 9 bases left between them. CDR3 length equals 12 residues.

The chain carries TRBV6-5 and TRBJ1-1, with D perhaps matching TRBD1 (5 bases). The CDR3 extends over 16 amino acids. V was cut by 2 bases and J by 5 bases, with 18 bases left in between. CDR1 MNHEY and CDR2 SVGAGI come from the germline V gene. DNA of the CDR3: TGTGCCAGCAGTTACGTTGGATCAGGGTATCGGACTGAAGCTTTCTTT. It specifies CASSYVGSGYRTEAFF.

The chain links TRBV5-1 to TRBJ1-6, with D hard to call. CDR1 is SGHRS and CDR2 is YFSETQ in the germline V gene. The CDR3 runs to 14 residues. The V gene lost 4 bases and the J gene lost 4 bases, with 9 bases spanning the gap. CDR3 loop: CASSPTDYNSPLHF. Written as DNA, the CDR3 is TGCGCCAGCAGCCCTACTGATTATAATTCACCCCTCCACTTT.

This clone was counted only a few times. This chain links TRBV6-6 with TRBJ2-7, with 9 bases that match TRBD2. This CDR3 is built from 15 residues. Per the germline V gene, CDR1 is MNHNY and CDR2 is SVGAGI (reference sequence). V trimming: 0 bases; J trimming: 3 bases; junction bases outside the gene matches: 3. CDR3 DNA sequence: TGTGCCAGCAGTTACTCAATAGCGGGGGACTACGAGCAGTACTTC. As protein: CASSYSIAGDYEQYF.

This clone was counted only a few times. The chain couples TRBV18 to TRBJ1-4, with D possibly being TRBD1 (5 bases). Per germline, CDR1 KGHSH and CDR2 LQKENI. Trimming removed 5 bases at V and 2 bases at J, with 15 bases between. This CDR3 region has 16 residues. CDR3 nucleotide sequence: TGTGCCAGCTCATCAGTCGCGACAGCCACTAATGAAAAACTGTTTTTT. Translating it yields CASSSVATATNEKLFF.

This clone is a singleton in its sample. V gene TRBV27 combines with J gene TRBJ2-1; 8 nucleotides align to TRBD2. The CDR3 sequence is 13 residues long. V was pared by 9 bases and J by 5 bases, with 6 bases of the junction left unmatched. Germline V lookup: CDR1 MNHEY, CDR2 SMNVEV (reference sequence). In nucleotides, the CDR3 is TGTGCCAGTAAGGAGACTAGCGACAATGAGCAGTTCTTC. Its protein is CASKETSDNEQFF.

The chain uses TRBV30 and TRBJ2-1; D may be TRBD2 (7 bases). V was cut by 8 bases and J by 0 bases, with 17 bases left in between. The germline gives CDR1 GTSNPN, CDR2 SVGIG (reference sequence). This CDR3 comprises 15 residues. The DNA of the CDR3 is TGTGCCACGGACCAGGGGAGGGGCTCCTACAATGAGCAGTTCTTC. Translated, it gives CATDQGRGSYNEQFF.